Listed here are 10 T cell receptor beta chains from one sample, sequenced in a study of blood T cell repertoires in COVID-19. TCRdb keeps only in-frame clones here, not all; method: immunoSEQ multiplex PCR. The sample contains around 370,000 clones, around nine tenths of which appear only once. Material: peripheral blood. Receptors originate from a woman between 70 and 85 years old with COVID-19, enrolled during active disease.

This rearrangement joins TRBV5-1 to TRBJ2-1; the match to TRBD1 covers 9 bases. The CDR3 extends over 17 amino acids. Germline-derived CDR1 and CDR2 are SGHRS and YFSETQ. V was pared by 0 bases and J by 7 bases, with 11 bases of the junction left unmatched. The CDR3 here is CASSLGPRTGVGNEQFF. CDR3 DNA sequence: TGCGCCAGCAGCTTGGGACCCCGGACAGGGGTCGGGAATGAGCAGTTCTTC.

The chain joins TRBV30 to TRBJ1-2; D is ambiguous. V was clipped by 2 bases and J by 4 bases, with 8 bases between them. Germline CDR1 reads GTSNPN; CDR2 reads SVGIG (reference sequence). CDR3 length: 12 residues. Here the CDR3 DNA reads TGTGCCTGGAGTCGAGGGTTCTATGGCTACACCTTC. Residues: CAWSRGFYGYTF. Looking up the rest from reference TRBV30 and TRBJ1-2 gives the full variable domain: SQTIHQWPATLVQPVGSPLSLECTVEGTSNPNLYWYRQAAGRGLQLLFYSVGIGQISSEVPQNLSASRPQDRQFILSSKKLLLSDSGFYLCAWSRGFYGYTFGSGTRLTVV.

The count of this clone is one. This chain joins TRBV24-1 and TRBJ1-2; D remains unclear. Germline V lookup: CDR1 KGHDR, CDR2 SFDVKD. The CDR3 sequence is 16 residues long. The germline V and J ends were trimmed by 3 bases and 8 bases, with 21 bases remaining between them. The CDR3 loop reads CATSDPAVMGWEGYTF. The DNA of the CDR3 is TGTGCCACCAGTGATCCCGCGGTGATGGGTTGGGAGGGCTACACCTTC.

This chain connects TRBV11-1 to TRBJ2-3; a possible D gene is TRBD1 (5 bases). V lost 3 bases and J 1 base, leaving 11 bases between the germline ends. The CDR3 has 15 amino acids. The germline V gene encodes CDR1 SGHAT and CDR2 FQDESV (reference sequence). CDR3 sequence (DNA): TGTGCCAGCAGCTTCCAGGGATTTCGCACAGATACGCAGTATTTT. Its translation: CASSFQGFRTDTQYF.

This clone is a singleton in its sample. This rearrangement joins TRBV7-3 to TRBJ1-5; D is uncertain. CDR1 is SGHTA and CDR2 is FQGTGA in the germline V gene. CDR3 length: 13 amino acids. The V end lost 1 base, the J end lost 6 bases, and 7 bases lay between the germline ends. This chain's CDR3 is CASSLNSGQPQHF. CDR3 DNA: TGTGCCAGCAGCTTAAACTCGGGTCAGCCCCAGCATTTT.

The chain carries TRBV5-4 and TRBJ2-7; the D gene is possibly TRBD2 (5 bases). The germline gives CDR1 SGHNT, CDR2 YYREEE (reference sequence). This CDR3 has 14 amino acids. Trimming took 1 base from V and 0 from J, leaving 8 bases between them. As DNA, the CDR3 is TGTGCCAGCAGCTTGACCCGGGACTCCTACGAGCAGTACTTC. Translated: CASSLTRDSYEQYF.

This chain connects TRBV5-1 to TRBJ1-2; 10 bases agree with TRBD1. The length of the CDR3 is 14 residues. Unmatched junction bases numbered 2, after V lost 0 bases and J lost 6 bases. Germline CDR1 reads SGHRS; CDR2 reads YFSETQ. The CDR3 DNA reads TGCGCCAGCAGCTTGGGCGACAGGGGGCATGGCTACACCTTC. This sequence encodes CASSLGDRGHGYTF. Full variable domain (missing parts from reference TRBV5-1 and TRBJ1-2): KAGVTQTPRYLIKTRGQQVTLSCSPISGHRSVSWYQQTPGQGLQFLFEYFSETQRNKGNFPGRFSGRQFSNSRSEMNVSTLELGDSALYLCASSLGDRGHGYTFGSGTRLTVV.

This clone was detected once. The chain uses TRBV2 and TRBJ2-3; 9 bases match TRBD2. CDR3 length: 17 residues. Germline trimming cut 4 bases from V and 6 bases from J; bases unmatched to any gene: 14. CDR1 SNHLY and CDR2 FYNNEI come from the germline V gene. CDR3 coding DNA: TGTGCCAGCAGTGTCTCCCTGACCGGGACTAGCTGGGATACGCAGTATTTT. It codes for CASSVSLTGTSWDTQYF.

The chain recombines TRBV30 with TRBJ1-1; no clear D. The CDR3 extends over 14 amino acids. With 4 bases removed from V and 0 bases from J, the gap between germline ends came to 12 bases. Germline CDR1 is GTSNPN and CDR2 is SVGIG (reference sequence). The CDR3 DNA is TGTGCCTGGACCCCCCGGTTCTTGAACACTGAAGCTTTCTTT. Translation: CAWTPRFLNTEAFF.

This chain links TRBV3-1 (or the pseudogene TRBV3-2) with TRBJ2-5; weak D call: TRBD2 (5 bases). V was cut by 6 bases and J by 1 base, with 15 bases left in between. Per germline, CDR1 LGHDT and CDR2 YNNKEL (reference sequence). This CDR3 contains 15 residues. CDR3 sequence (DNA): TGTGCCAGCAGTGAGCAAGCGGCGACCCAAGAGACCCAGTACTTC. Residues: CASSEQAATQETQYF.